A single sample is the source of the 3 T cell receptor beta chains below, sequenced in a study of blood T cell repertoires in COVID-19. TCRdb's table, derived via immunoSEQ multiplex PCR, lists solely in-frame clones and lacks some. In the table there are about 150,000 clones, more than 75% of which are singletons. Source material: peripheral blood. These receptor sequences come from a woman aged 55 to 70 with COVID-19, enrolled during active disease.

The chain uses TRBV5-6 and TRBJ2-5; TRBD1 matches 8 bases. Germline assignment: CDR1 SGHDT and CDR2 YYEEEE. After removal of 4 bases from V and 5 bases from J, the junction contained 7 bases not matched to a gene. The CDR3 covers 14 residues. This CDR3 reads CASSRRTGMETQYF. The CDR3 nucleotides are TGTGCCAGCAGCCGGCGGACAGGGATGGAGACCCAGTACTTC.

This clone has just one count. This chain links TRBV7-9 with TRBJ1-1; D may be TRBD1 (5 bases). Per germline, CDR1 SEHNR and CDR2 FQNEAQ (reference sequence). The CDR3 is made up of 14 amino acids. V lost 2 bases, J lost 6 bases, and 13 bases lay in between. CDR3 in amino acids: CASSLYRGGAEAFF. CDR3 coding DNA: TGTGCCAGCAGCTTATACCGCGGGGGAGCTGAAGCTTTCTTT.

V usage is TRBV15 and J usage is TRBJ2-5; 7 bases are shared with TRBD2. The CDR3 is 15 amino acids. V was clipped by 0 bases and J by 7 bases; unmatched bases: 8. Per germline, CDR1 LNHNV and CDR2 YYDKDF (reference sequence). For the CDR3, the DNA is TGTGCCACCAGCAGAGAGAACTCGCGCGGGGGGACCCAGTACTTC. Protein product: CATSRENSRGGTQYF.